Listed below are T cell receptor beta chains from one sample, sequenced in a study of CD8 T cells in Susac syndrome. TCRdb fed the immunoSEQ multiplex PCR reads into MiXCR, producing one record per CDR3 protein. The sample has more than 75,000 distinct CDR3 sequences; 94% are singletons. Sequencing used CD8+ T cells from PBMCs. The receptors originated from a human donor in good health. The CDR3 runs from the conserved cysteine through the conserved F or W. Each record gives: D gene, clone size, V gene, J gene, CDR3 protein, CDR3 DNA. The D gene is left open where the match is weak. Not every row has a clone size; where given, it reads once, few, many or a size class.

D gene: NA; clone size: NA; V gene: TRBV7-2; J gene: TRBJ2-5; CDR3 protein: CASSLAEETQYF; CDR3 DNA: TGTGCCAGCAGCTTAGCAGAAGAGACCCAGTACTTC
D gene: TRBD2; clone size: NA; V gene: TRBV18; J gene: TRBJ2-1; CDR3 protein: CASSSPGLVNDEQFF; CDR3 DNA: TGTGCCAGCTCATCTCCGGGACTAGTTAACGATGAGCAGTTCTTC
D gene: TRBD1; clone size: NA; V gene: TRBV12-3/TRBV12-4; J gene: TRBJ2-5; CDR3 protein: CASSWGQGAIRGETQYF; CDR3 DNA: TGTGCCAGCAGTTGGGGACAGGGGGCCATAAGGGGAGAGACCCAGTACTTC
D gene: NA; clone size: NA; V gene: TRBV27; J gene: TRBJ1-2; CDR3 protein: CASRTRGRTLYGYTF; CDR3 DNA: TGTGCCAGCAGGACTAGGGGACGGACCCTCTATGGCTACACCTTC
D gene: NA; clone size: NA; V gene: TRBV9; J gene: TRBJ1-5; CDR3 protein: CASSVESGGGNQPQHF; CDR3 DNA: TGTGCCAGCAGCGTAGAATCGGGGGGTGGCAATCAGCCCCAGCATTTT
D gene: TRBD2; clone size: NA; V gene: TRBV7-9; J gene: TRBJ2-1; CDR3 protein: CASSPEWEGRSEQFF; CDR3 DNA: TGTGCCAGCAGCCCAGAGTGGGAGGGGAGGAGTGAGCAGTTCTTC
D gene: NA; clone size: NA; V gene: TRBV4-1; J gene: TRBJ2-5; CDR3 protein: CASSQRTTQYF; CDR3 DNA: TGCGCCAGCAGCCAACGGACAACCCAGTACTTC
D gene: TRBD2; clone size: NA; V gene: TRBV20-1; J gene: TRBJ2-1; CDR3 protein: CSARSGRTAYNEQFF; CDR3 DNA: TGCAGTGCTAGAAGCGGGAGGACGGCCTACAATGAGCAGTTCTTC
D gene: TRBD1; clone size: NA; V gene: TRBV7-9; J gene: TRBJ2-7; CDR3 protein: CASSPWDRLYEQYF; CDR3 DNA: TGTGCCAGCAGCCCCTGGGACAGGTTATACGAGCAGTACTTC
D gene: NA; clone size: NA; V gene: TRBV27; J gene: TRBJ2-7; CDR3 protein: CASSGPGRNYEQYF; CDR3 DNA: TGTGCCAGCAGTGGGCCGGGACGAAACTACGAGCAGTACTTC
D gene: NA; clone size: NA; V gene: TRBV19; J gene: TRBJ2-2; CDR3 protein: CASSSRTGELFF; CDR3 DNA: TGTGCCAGTAGTTCCAGGACCGGGGAGCTGTTTTTT
D gene: NA; clone size: NA; V gene: TRBV20-1; J gene: TRBJ1-2; CDR3 protein: CSARDPGVGYGYTF; CDR3 DNA: TGCAGTGCTAGAGATCCAGGGGTGGGCTATGGCTACACCTTC
D gene: NA; clone size: once; V gene: TRBV4-1; J gene: TRBJ2-2; CDR3 protein: CASSLYSGGTNTGELFF; CDR3 DNA: TGCGCCAGCAGCCTCTATTCCGGCGGGACGAACACCGGGGAGCTGTTTTTT
D gene: TRBD1; clone size: NA; V gene: TRBV6-2/TRBV6-3; J gene: TRBJ1-5; CDR3 protein: CASSYSIQGTNQPQHF; CDR3 DNA: TGTGCCAGCAGTTACTCGATACAGGGGACAAATCAGCCCCAGCATTTT
D gene: NA; clone size: NA; V gene: TRBV30; J gene: TRBJ2-1; CDR3 protein: CAWSPPRSGRNEQFF; CDR3 DNA: TGTGCCTGGAGTCCCCCTAGGTCTGGCCGCAATGAGCAGTTCTTC
D gene: TRBD1; clone size: NA; V gene: TRBV12-3/TRBV12-4; J gene: TRBJ1-2; CDR3 protein: CASSPHTGTGDYGYTF; CDR3 DNA: TGTGCCAGCAGCCCTCATACCGGGACAGGGGATTATGGCTACACCTTC
D gene: NA; clone size: NA; V gene: TRBV29-1; J gene: TRBJ2-7; CDR3 protein: CSAWGPPGNEQYF; CDR3 DNA: TGCAGCGCCTGGGGACCCCCGGGGAACGAGCAGTACTTC
D gene: NA; clone size: NA; V gene: TRBV5-4; J gene: TRBJ2-3; CDR3 protein: CASSFQGGALTDTQYF; CDR3 DNA: TGTGCCAGCAGCTTTCAGGGTGGAGCCCTCACAGATACGCAGTATTTT
D gene: NA; clone size: NA; V gene: TRBV7-6; J gene: TRBJ1-1; CDR3 protein: CASSRTVNTEAFF; CDR3 DNA: TGTGCCAGCAGCCGCACAGTTAACACTGAAGCTTTCTTT
D gene: TRBD2; clone size: NA; V gene: TRBV24-1; J gene: TRBJ2-1; CDR3 protein: CATSDLLDMAGGPNEQFF; CDR3 DNA: TGTGCCACCAGTGATTTATTAGACATGGCGGGAGGGCCGAATGAGCAGTTCTTC
D gene: NA; clone size: NA; V gene: TRBV29-1; J gene: TRBJ1-2; CDR3 protein: CSGIKGWGGGYTF; CDR3 DNA: TGCAGCGGAATCAAGGGTTGGGGTGGTGGCTACACCTTC
D gene: NA; clone size: NA; V gene: TRBV20-1; J gene: TRBJ2-3; CDR3 protein: CSANTLDESTDTQYF; CDR3 DNA: TGCAGTGCCAACACTCTAGATGAGAGCACAGATACGCAGTATTTT
D gene: NA; clone size: NA; V gene: TRBV18; J gene: TRBJ2-3; CDR3 protein: CASSPVWGPSTDTQYF; CDR3 DNA: TGTGCCAGCTCCCCTGTTTGGGGTCCCAGCACAGATACGCAGTATTTT
D gene: NA; clone size: once; V gene: TRBV28; J gene: TRBJ2-7; CDR3 protein: CASTTARTEVRYEQYF; CDR3 DNA: TGTGCCAGCACAACAGCCCGGACAGAGGTACGGTACGAGCAGTACTTC
D gene: NA; clone size: NA; V gene: TRBV28; J gene: TRBJ2-1; CDR3 protein: CASSSRLGFRRNEQFF; CDR3 DNA: TGTGCCAGCAGTTCCCGGTTGGGTTTTCGGAGGAATGAGCAGTTCTTC
D gene: TRBD2; clone size: NA; V gene: TRBV20-1; J gene: TRBJ2-1; CDR3 protein: CSATGLAVYNEQFF; CDR3 DNA: TGCAGTGCTACCGGACTAGCGGTTTACAATGAGCAGTTCTTC
D gene: TRBD1; clone size: NA; V gene: TRBV7-6; J gene: TRBJ1-4; CDR3 protein: CASTRETGHVMMEKLFF; CDR3 DNA: TGTGCCAGCACCCGAGAGACAGGGCATGTCATGATGGAAAAACTGTTTTTT
D gene: TRBD2; clone size: NA; V gene: TRBV20-1; J gene: TRBJ2-5; CDR3 protein: CSARVFGDGGKTQYF; CDR3 DNA: TGCAGTGCTAGAGTTTTTGGGGACGGGGGGAAGACCCAGTACTTC
D gene: NA; clone size: NA; V gene: TRBV9; J gene: TRBJ1-1; CDR3 protein: CASSPLLGVNTEAFF; CDR3 DNA: TGTGCCAGCAGCCCCCTCCTTGGGGTGAACACTGAAGCTTTCTTT
D gene: NA; clone size: once; V gene: TRBV7-2; J gene: TRBJ2-3; CDR3 protein: CASSLLGSTDTQYF; CDR3 DNA: TGTGCCAGCAGTCTCCTTGGATCCACAGATACGCAGTATTTT
D gene: NA; clone size: few; V gene: TRBV4-1; J gene: TRBJ2-1; CDR3 protein: CASSQGFAALYNEQFF; CDR3 DNA: TGCGCCAGCAGCCAAGGCTTTGCGGCCCTTTACAATGAGCAGTTCTTC
D gene: NA; clone size: NA; V gene: TRBV5-1; J gene: TRBJ2-1; CDR3 protein: CASSPYSPYNEQFF; CDR3 DNA: TGCGCCAGCAGCCCTTATTCCCCCTACAATGAGCAGTTCTTC
D gene: NA; clone size: NA; V gene: TRBV4-1; J gene: TRBJ1-4; CDR3 protein: CASSQADEKLFF; CDR3 DNA: TGCGCCAGCAGCCAAGCAGACGAAAAACTGTTTTTT
D gene: TRBD1; clone size: NA; V gene: TRBV3-1; J gene: TRBJ1-3; CDR3 protein: CASSQTTGIGNTIYF; CDR3 DNA: TGTGCCAGCAGCCAAACGACAGGGATCGGAAACACCATATATTTT
D gene: TRBD1; clone size: NA; V gene: TRBV30; J gene: TRBJ1-1; CDR3 protein: CAVTGGQGTEAFF; CDR3 DNA: TGTGCTGTAACCGGGGGACAGGGCACTGAAGCTTTCTTT
D gene: TRBD1; clone size: NA; V gene: TRBV20-1; J gene: TRBJ1-1; CDR3 protein: CSARRGGVGQGMNTEAFF; CDR3 DNA: TGCAGTGCTAGACGGGGGGGAGTGGGACAGGGAATGAACACTGAAGCTTTCTTT
D gene: TRBD1; clone size: NA; V gene: TRBV12-3/TRBV12-4; J gene: TRBJ1-5; CDR3 protein: CASSTEQGLQPQHF; CDR3 DNA: TGTGCCAGCAGTACAGAACAGGGGCTACAGCCCCAGCATTTT
D gene: NA; clone size: NA; V gene: TRBV5-4; J gene: TRBJ2-3; CDR3 protein: CASSLVAGDADTQYF; CDR3 DNA: TGTGCCAGCAGCTTGGTCGCAGGGGACGCAGATACGCAGTATTTT
D gene: NA; clone size: once; V gene: TRBV13; J gene: TRBJ2-7; CDR3 protein: CASSQNPTVTYEQYF; CDR3 DNA: TGTGCCAGCAGCCAGAACCCGACAGTTACCTACGAGCAGTACTTC
D gene: NA; clone size: NA; V gene: TRBV27; J gene: TRBJ2-3; CDR3 protein: CASSNRDLLPDTQYF; CDR3 DNA: TGTGCCAGCAGTAACCGGGATCTCCTCCCAGATACGCAGTATTTT
D gene: NA; clone size: NA; V gene: TRBV7-8; J gene: TRBJ2-3; CDR3 protein: CASSLDPWGPTDTQYF; CDR3 DNA: TGTGCCAGCAGCTTAGATCCCTGGGGGCCTACAGATACGCAGTATTTT
D gene: NA; clone size: NA; V gene: TRBV2; J gene: TRBJ2-1; CDR3 protein: CASTDHEQFF; CDR3 DNA: TGTGCCAGCACGGATCACGAGCAGTTCTTC
D gene: NA; clone size: NA; V gene: TRBV7-9; J gene: TRBJ2-1; CDR3 protein: CASSSPGHIEGYNEQFF; CDR3 DNA: TGTGCCAGCAGCTCTCCGGGACATATAGAGGGGTACAATGAGCAGTTCTTC
D gene: NA; clone size: NA; V gene: TRBV29-1; J gene: TRBJ2-1; CDR3 protein: CSVEGGVDVAYNEQFF; CDR3 DNA: TGCAGCGTTGAAGGTGGGGTCGACGTCGCCTACAATGAGCAGTTCTTC
D gene: TRBD1; clone size: NA; V gene: TRBV28; J gene: TRBJ1-4; CDR3 protein: CASSLDRGDEKLFF; CDR3 DNA: TGTGCCAGCAGTTTGGACAGGGGCGATGAAAAACTGTTTTTT
D gene: TRBD1; clone size: NA; V gene: TRBV6-6; J gene: TRBJ2-1; CDR3 protein: CASSYAGGNEQFF; CDR3 DNA: TGTGCCAGCAGTTACGCAGGGGGCAATGAGCAGTTCTTC
D gene: NA; clone size: NA; V gene: TRBV4-3; J gene: TRBJ1-2; CDR3 protein: CASSPELAGQNYGYTF; CDR3 DNA: TGCGCCAGCAGCCCTGAGTTGGCGGGGCAGAACTATGGCTACACCTTC
D gene: TRBD1; clone size: NA; V gene: TRBV2; J gene: TRBJ2-1; CDR3 protein: CATRTGGASYNEQFF; CDR3 DNA: TGTGCCACCAGGACAGGGGGCGCTTCCTACAATGAGCAGTTCTTC
D gene: NA; clone size: once; V gene: TRBV4-2; J gene: TRBJ1-5; CDR3 protein: CASSPLTGREPQHF; CDR3 DNA: TGTGCCAGCAGCCCTTTGACGGGCAGAGAGCCCCAGCATTTT